The 29 T cell receptor beta chains listed next were all sequenced from one sample in a study of tumor and adjacent non-tumor tissue in lung cancer. Three rounds of nested PCR, following a modified ARM-PCR protocol, produced the TCRbeta library. From the multiplex PCR reads, TCRdb called clonotypes with MiXCR, one entry per CDR3 protein. Among approximately 90,000 distinct CDR3 sequences listed, roughly 77% were seen once. No cell sorting was done before RNA was extracted from the tissue. Distant lung tissue was collected more than 3 cm away from the tumor edge. Input material: distant non-tumor lung tissue. The receptor source for this set is a woman aged 45-59 years with non-small cell lung cancer.

This clonotype was seen a handful of times. The junction does not match germline at one end; this may be a read error. The rearrangement uses TRBV28 and TRBJ1-5; a weak D match, TRBD1 (5 bases). The germline V gene has CDR1 MDHEN and CDR2 SYDVKM. This CDR3 has 15 residues. Here the CDR3 reads CASTRQRLSNQPQHF. The CDR3 region has the DNA TGTGCCAGCACCCGACAGAGACTAAGCAATCAACCCCAGCATTTT.

The chain is built from TRBV5-1 and TRBJ2-7; D is ambiguous. The CDR3 has 15 amino acids. The V end was cut by 4 bases, the J end by 6 bases, with 20 bases between. Germline values: CDR1 SGHRS, CDR2 YFSETQ. In nucleotides, the CDR3 is TGCGCCAGCAGCGAATCAGAGAGATGGATATGCGAGCAGTACTTC. Its protein is CASSESERWICEQYF.

Concerning this clonotype: Given the absence of the conserved phenylalanine or tryptophan at the CDR3 end, a read error is likely. V gene TRBV28 combines with J gene TRBJ2-7, with 10 bases matching TRBD1. The J segment lost 7 bases and the V segment lost 4 bases, leaving 13 bases of the junction unmatched. CDR1 and CDR2 (germline): MDHEN, SYDVKM. The CDR3 has 16 residues. The CDR3 nucleotides read TGTGCCAGCAGTTCCGACCGGGACAGGGGCGCGGTTGAGCAGTACTCC. As protein: CASSSDRDRGAVEQYS.

In this sample, this clonotype turned up once. The gene calls are TRBV7-8 and TRBJ2-7; no clear D gene. This CDR3 has 12 residues. Germline V CDR1 and CDR2: SGHVS, FQNEAQ. Between the trimmed V and J ends, which lost 3 bases and 3 bases, there was a span of 6 bases. The CDR3 region has the DNA TGTGCCAGCAGCTTCCTCGACTACGAGCAGTACTTC. This codes for CASSFLDYEQYF.

There are many counts of this clonotype. This rearrangement joins TRBV10-3 to TRBJ2-1, with TRBD2 matching over 8 bases. Trimming took 2 bases from V and 7 from J; bases not matched to a gene: 10. CDR1 and CDR2 (germline): ENHRY, SYGVKD. This CDR3 is 16 amino acids long. CDR3 sequence: CAISETKAGALNEQFF. In DNA form, the CDR3 reads TGTGCCATCAGTGAGACTAAAGCGGGAGCCCTGAATGAGCAGTTCTTC.

This clonotype appeared once. Relative to the germline gene, one junction end is altered; a read error may explain this. V and J are TRBV5-5 and TRBJ1-5; no reliable D call. Looked up from germline, CDR1 is SGHKS and CDR2 is YYEKEE (reference sequence). The length of the CDR3 is 15 residues. In DNA form, the CDR3 reads TGTGCCAGCAGCGTTAACCCTGTCTGGAATCAGCCTCAGCATTTT. It specifies CASSVNPVWNQPQHF.

This clonotype has a count of ten or more. The chain joins TRBV7-2 to TRBJ2-5; maybe TRBD1 (5 bases). In germline, CDR1 is SGHTA, CDR2 FQGNSA. Trimming shortened V by 8 bases and J by 5 bases, and 18 bases separated the two germline ends. The CDR3 sequence is 14 residues long. The CDR3 DNA sequence: TGTGCCAGCCGACAGAGCCATCCCCGCGAGACCCAGTACTTC. Translated: CASRQSHPRETQYF.

This clonotype came up a few times. The junction shows a germline mismatch at one end, possibly a read error. V usage is TRBV12-3 or TRBV12-4 and J usage is TRBJ2-2; 10 bases line up with TRBD2. The CDR3 is 15 residues long. The DNA for the CDR3 is TGTGCCAACAGTTGGACTAGCGGAAATACCGGGGAGCTGTTTTTT. Encoded protein: CANSWTSGNTGELFF.

About this clonotype: At one boundary the junction diverges from the germline segment, which might be a read error. The rearrangement uses TRBV11-2 and TRBJ2-3; D possibly uses TRBD1 or TRBD2 (5 bases each). This CDR3 is 16 amino acids long. Germline V gene data show CDR1 as SGHAT and CDR2 as FQNNGV. This CDR3 is CASGLWGQLAIDTQYF. The CDR3 region has the DNA TGTGCCAGCGGCTTGTGGGGCCAGCTAGCAATAGATACGCAGTATTTT. Variable domain in full (rest from reference TRBV11-2 and TRBJ2-3): EAGVAQSPRYKIIEKRQSVAFWCNPISGHATLYWYQQILGQGPKLLIQFQNNGVVDDSQLPKDRFSAERLKGVDSTLKIQPAKLEDSAVYLCASGLWGQLAIDTQYFGPGTRLTVL.

On this clonotype: A junction boundary mismatches the germline segment, possibly from a read error. V gene TRBV29-1 combines with J gene TRBJ1-1; D ambiguous. The CDR3 is made up of 12 amino acids. The germline V gene has CDR1 SQVTM and CDR2 ANQGSEA. The CDR3 DNA follows: TGCGGCGTTGTTCTGACGACCGAGGGCGCTTTCTTT. It encodes CGVVLTTEGAFF.

Points on this clonotype: Its ends do not fully match the called genes, so a read error is possible. CDR3 loop: CASSSGGYAYTF. In DNA form, the CDR3 reads TGTGCCAGCAGTTCAGGAGGCTATGCCTACACCTTC. This chain links TRBV6-5 with TRBJ1-2; unclear D gene. The CDR3 covers 12 residues. CDR1 is MNHEY and CDR2 is SVGAGI in the germline V gene.

This clonotype turned up a few times. The genes are TRBV2 and TRBJ2-5; 8 bases fit TRBD2. This CDR3 spans 13 amino acids. The germline V gene encodes CDR1 SNHLY and CDR2 FYNNEI. The CDR3 region has the DNA TGTGCGAGCGGGGGCGGCGTCGAAGAGACCCAGTACTTC. This translates into CASGGGVEETQYF.

Only one count was recorded for this clonotype. One end of the junction does not line up with germline, which may come from a read error. The chain employs TRBV30 and TRBJ2-5; unclear D gene. CDR3 length: 10 amino acids. The V gene's germline CDR1 is GTSNPN and CDR2 SVGIG (reference sequence). The CDR3 DNA follows: TGTGCCTGCCGGACGTGGACCCATAACTTC. Its translation is CACRTWTHNF.

This clonotype was observed a few times. The chain joins TRBV11-2 to TRBJ2-1, with D perhaps matching TRBD1 (5 bases). Germline CDR1 reads SGHAT; CDR2 reads FQNNGV. This CDR3 has 13 residues. The germline V and J ends were trimmed by 5 bases and 12 bases, with 17 bases remaining between them. CDR3 residues: CASSQILGLGQFF. The CDR3, as DNA: TGTGCCAGCAGCCAGATCCTGGGGCTAGGGCAGTTCTTC.

The chain is built from TRBV20-1 and TRBJ2-3; D may be TRBD2 (6 bases). V gave up 0 bases and J gave up 15 bases, with 25 bases separating them. Germline V gives CDR1 DFQATT, CDR2 SNEGSKA (reference sequence). The CDR3 length is 15 residues. This CDR3 reads CSARDGGIHTDMHYF. The CDR3 DNA follows: TGCAGTGCTAGAGATGGGGGGATTCACACAGATATGCACTATTTT.

V and J are TRBV29-1 and TRBJ1-1; TRBD1 matches at 9 bases. CDR3 length: 12 residues. Germline CDR1 is SQVTM and CDR2 is ANQGSEA. The DNA for the CDR3 is TGCAGAAGGGGACAGGGCGGGACTGAAGCTTTCTTT. Residues: CRRGQGGTEAFF. Variable domain in full (rest from reference TRBV29-1 and TRBJ1-1): SAVISQKPSRDICQRGTSLTIQCQVDSQVTMMFWYRQQPGQSLTLIATANQGSEATYESGFVIDKFPISRPNLTFSTLTVSNMSPEDSSIYLCRRGQGGTEAFFGQGTRLTVV.

The chain couples TRBV4-1 to TRBJ2-7, with unresolved D. The CDR3 has 15 residues. CDR1 and CDR2 from the germline V gene are MGHRA and YSYEKL. Trimming shortened V by 7 bases and J by 0 bases, and 16 bases separated the two germline ends. CDR3 in DNA: TGCGCCAGCAAGCAACTCGCGACGAACTCCTACGAGCAGTACTTC. The encoded protein is CASKQLATNSYEQYF.

The rearrangement uses TRBV6-6 and TRBJ1-5; weak D call: TRBD1 (5 bases). The CDR3 contains 14 residues. Looked up from germline, CDR1 is MNHNY and CDR2 is SVGAGI (reference sequence). Between the trimmed V and J ends, which lost 6 bases and 8 bases, there was a span of 17 bases. For the CDR3, the DNA is TGTGCCAGCAGGAAAGGGGCCCTCTATAAGCCCCAGCATTTT. This sequence encodes CASRKGALYKPQHF.

Notes on this clonotype: Given a much more abundant clone one base away, this may be a read error. J is TRBJ2-7 and V is TRBV28, with D possibly matching TRBD2 (6 bases). The germline gives CDR1 MDHEN, CDR2 SYDVKM. The V and J ends lost 1 base and 3 bases respectively, with 13 bases between them. The CDR3 covers 15 residues. The CDR3 sequence: CASSLFGGNYYEQYF. The CDR3 nucleotides read TGTGCCAGCAGTTTATTTGGAGGGAATTACTACGAGCAGTACTTC.

This clonotype was counted only a few times. Since a much larger clone is just one base distant, this may be a read error. CDR3 protein: CSAPREDGSGDEQYF. In nucleotides, the CDR3 is TGCAGTGCTCCCCGCGAGGACGGGAGTGGAGACGAGCAGTACTTC. This chain links TRBV20-1 with TRBJ2-7; tentatively, D is TRBD2 (6 bases). V lost 5 bases and J 5 bases, leaving 22 bases between the germline ends. This CDR3 contains 15 residues. Germline V gene sequence: CDR1 DFQATT, CDR2 SNEGSKA (reference sequence).

With regard to this clonotype: An end of the junction differs from the germline gene, which may be a read error. V is TRBV29-1 and J is TRBJ2-7, with 10 bases lining up with TRBD2. Germline CDR1 and CDR2: SQVTM and ANQGSEA. The CDR3 extends over 13 amino acids. DNA for the CDR3: TGCAGCGTTAACGGTCTAGCGGGAGACAAGCAATACTTC. Its protein is CSVNGLAGDKQYF.

CDR3 in amino acids: CARPTMRDTRYF. As DNA, the CDR3 is TGCGCCAGACCCACCATGAGAGATACTCGGTACTTC. The chain combines TRBV10-1 with TRBJ2-5; D is unclear. V lost 9 bases and J lost 13, with 21 bases in between. The length of the CDR3 is 12 residues. The V gene's germline CDR1 is WNHNN and CDR2 SYGVQD (reference sequence).

Comments on this clonotype: The junction departs from the called germline gene at one end, perhaps through a read error. The chain is built from TRBV6-5 and TRBJ2-1; D remains ambiguous. Germline CDR1 reads MNHEY; CDR2 reads SVGAGI. This CDR3 contains 15 residues. The CDR3 nucleotides are TGTGCCAGCACCGTTACTCGGAGCTCCTACAATGAGCAGCTCTTC. Translated: CASTVTRSSYNEQLF.

Details on this clonotype: One end of the junction is discordant with germline, which a read error may explain. This chain connects TRBV6-5 to TRBJ1-1; 7 bases match TRBD1. The CDR3 is 13 residues long. The germline V gene encodes CDR1 MNHEY and CDR2 SVGAGI. The CDR3 region has the DNA TGTGCCGTGCAGACAGGGACGAACACCGAAGCTTTCTTT. Protein product: CAVQTGTNTEAFF.

In its sample, this clonotype was seen once. Sequence at one end of the junction differs from germline and may be a read error. The chain joins TRBV7-8 to TRBJ2-1; D gene unclear. CDR3 size: 15 residues. The germline V gene encodes CDR1 SGHVS and CDR2 FQNEAQ. The CDR3 region has the DNA TGTGCCAGCGGCTTAGAATGCAATAGTTCGATCGAGCAGTTCTTC. Protein product: CASGLECNSSIEQFF.

A note on this clonotype: The junction differs from germline at one of its ends, possibly a read error. The chain couples TRBV10-2 to TRBJ2-2, with 9 bases lining up with TRBD2. This CDR3 contains 15 residues. The germline gives CDR1 WSHSY, CDR2 SAAADI. The CDR3 loop reads CASSGLAADTGKLFF. CDR3 coding DNA: TGCGCCAGCAGTGGACTAGCGGCGGACACCGGGAAGCTGTTTTTT.

This clonotype was detected a few times. The junction shows a germline mismatch at one end, possibly a read error. This chain uses TRBV4-2 with TRBJ2-7; 10 nucleotides agree with TRBD2. CDR3 length equals 15 residues. Germline CDR1 LGHNA, CDR2 YNFKEQ. The CDR3 region has the DNA TGTGCCAGCAGCCCTTCTAGCGGGAGAGGGGGCGAGCAGTACTTT. Translation: CASSPSSGRGGEQYF.

The rearrangement uses TRBV20-1 and TRBJ1-4; the D gene is possibly TRBD1 (5 bases). This CDR3 spans 15 amino acids. Germline CDR1 reads DFQATT; CDR2 reads SNEGSKA (reference sequence). The CDR3 here is CRVPAEGMANEKLFF. DNA for the CDR3: TGCAGAGTTCCGGCAGAGGGGATGGCTAATGAAAAACTGTTTTTT.

Ten or more counts support this clonotype. J is TRBJ2-1 and V is TRBV5-1; 10 bases agree with TRBD2. This CDR3 comprises 15 residues. CDR1 is SGHRS, CDR2 YFSETQ, per germline. The V segment lost 4 bases and the J segment 3 bases; nucleotides outside the gene matches: 4. For the CDR3, the DNA is TGCGCCAGCAGCCTACTAGCGGGAAACTACAATGAGCAGTTCTTC. This sequence encodes CASSLLAGNYNEQFF.